This TCR beta chain was obtained from a study of CD8+ T cells in alopecia areata (dated by TCRdb to the late 2010s). Context from the whole study: The treated patients, all with moderate-to-severe alopecia areata, were enrolled in an open-label pilot trial of oral tofacitinib given at 5 to 10 mg twice daily. For the treated patients, the SALT score, which quantifies what percentage of scalp surface area is affected, served as the measure of disease severity. TCRbeta CDR3 regions were amplified by immunoSEQ multiplex PCR using 35 Vbeta forward and 13 Jbeta reverse primers. Scalp clonality was compared among normal scalp (n=4), patchy alopecia areata scalp (n=8), and alopecia totalis/universalis scalp (n=8). Biopsies were taken from tofacitinib-treated patients at baseline and again at 4 and 24 weeks into treatment, and several of those patients also had a later scalp biopsy. In humans, TCRbeta sequencing was performed on scalp tissue and on sorted CD4+ and CD8+ peripheral blood T cells from healthy controls and from patients with patchy or totalis/universalis alopecia areata. RNA came from the PAXgene miRNA kit for fixed scalp, the miRNeasy kit for PBMCs, and the RNeasy kit for mouse skin. Tofacitinib was administered for 6 to 18 months, and 6 months of follow-up off drug were then conducted to assess delayed response and recurrence. To study T cell clonal expansion in alopecia areata, the researchers applied high-throughput TCRbeta sequencing to both the C3H/HeJ mouse model and human patients.

In this sample, this clone turned up a few times. Its recognized antigen is unknown. Base qualities are not recorded, but no much larger clone differs from it by a single base. Results the study describes overall, beyond this receptor: Unlike mouse skin, where gammadelta T cells dominate, normal human skin contains resident alphabeta T cells that get sequenced too, which complicates analysis of the scalp TCR repertoire. Many expanded lesional clones persisted in scalp and blood during tofacitinib treatment, which may partly explain relapse after stopping treatment. The treated cohort was small, with a single nonresponder, so links between baseline CD8+ expansion and response need larger studies. TCR sequences shared between patients were less clear than in mice, possibly partly because of HLA diversity in the patient population. Tofacitinib significantly decreased scalp clonality and the number of expanded CD8+ clones among the top 100 scalp clones. Compared with normal scalp, lesional scalp, particularly in alopecia totalis/universalis, had higher clonality and more expanded CD8+ clones, which suggests antigenic drive.

Sample time point, as interpreted from the label and publication: 24 weeks on oral tofacitinib. The treatment or condition label here, explained by the study, means: oral pan-JAK inhibitor, 5-10 mg twice daily. Lesional scalp punch biopsies and peripheral blood were obtained from alopecia areata patients. PBMCs were isolated by density centrifugation and stained for CD3, CD4 and CD8, and CD4+ and CD8+ T cells were sorted on a FACSAria. The library came from the immunoSEQ multiplex PCR assay. RNA was extracted from all samples and reverse transcribed into cDNA, which served as template for TCR sequencing. SuperScript III was used to make first-strand cDNA, primed with a 2:1 mix of oligo-dT and random hexamers. A synthetic immune receptor repertoire was used to gauge amplification bias, and whatever bias remained was removed computationally. In the source study's methods: After raw reads were preprocessed to remove errors, the CDR3 was defined following IMGT conventions as running from the conserved cysteine to phenylalanine. Clonality was computed by normalizing Shannon entropy by log2 of the number of productive unique TCRs and subtracting the result from 1. Whether scalp clones were CD4 or CD8 was inferred by matching scalp TCRbeta sequences against CD4 and CD8 repertoires sorted from blood. This is the immuneACCESS table as TCRdb keeps it, with only in-frame sequences that have V and J called. A part of the clones is gone; compared with another copy, unresolved V genes explain less than half, and the rest is unexplained. The D gene and trimming were derived from the DNA, and the V and J assignments and clone size from that table. In this sample the table shows some 110,000 clones, about three fifths of which occur a single time. In total, the top ten clones hold less than 15% of the sample.

V is trimmed back by 5 bases and J by 0 bases, and the junction contains 3 bases that no gene match accounts for. The CDR3 goes from the cysteine to the phenylalanine over 15 residues. The CDR3 DNA has 45 bases and is translated from base 1. The germline V gene (reference sequence) provides CDR1 SGHAT and CDR2 FQDESV. The V and J segments used are TRBV11-1 and TRBJ2-7; a stretch of 11 junction bases matches TRBD1. The sequence came from a human donor with alopecia areata. The material was CD8+ T cells sorted from blood, obtained at week 24, from a patient treated with tofacitinib. For the CDR3, the sequence is CASSEGQGGSYEQYF. The DNA reads TGTGCCAGCAGCGAGGGACAGGGGGGCTCCTACGAGCAGTACTTC.